The TCR beta chain described here comes from a study of OX40 agonist ivuxolimab in advanced cancers. With respect to the entire study: Ivuxolimab was a fully human IgG2 agonistic monoclonal antibody targeting the costimulatory receptor OX40 (CD134). The dose-escalation cohort was roughly 83% male with a mean age of roughly 60 years, ranging from roughly 23 to 90. Intravenous ivuxolimab was administered to patients every 2 weeks at six dose levels: 0.01, 0.1, 0.3, 1.5, 3 and 10 mg/kg. Peripheral TCRbeta sequencing aimed to test whether ivuxolimab altered TCR sequence diversity and caused clonal T-cell expansion. Prior anti-PD-1, anti-PD-L1 or anti-CTLA-4 therapy was permitted, and checkpoint inhibitors had been received by about 36% of dose-escalation patients. The paper describes the monotherapy dose-escalation part (N of about 55 patients) of the phase I trial of ivuxolimab. Of the approximately 53 patients in dose escalation, about 20 had hepatocellular carcinoma, some 15 had melanoma, 9 had renal cell carcinoma and 9 had head and neck cancer. Partial responses were achieved by three dose-escalation patients, of whom one had hepatocellular carcinoma and two had cutaneous melanoma. Paper-wide results and their limitations: In the 0.1-3.0 mg/kg groups, partial responders were among the patients with the lowest normalized peripheral clonal expansion, particularly in CD8+ T cells. Clonal expansion of both CD4+ and CD8+ blood T cells was observed from baseline to week 6 at doses 0.1 to 3.0 mg/kg. Low levels of normalized T-cell clonal expansion were also shown by some nonresponding patients. Antigen specificity was not determined for the clonally expanded peripheral T cells. After ivuxolimab, expanded clones were on average more numerous among CD8+ T cells than among CD4+ T cells.

The trial excluded patients who had a history of autoimmune disease or who were on systemic immunosuppression. Peripheral blood for TCR sequencing was drawn from every dose cohort at baseline, at cycle 4 day 1 and at cycle 7 day 1. Samples were obtained from an open-label, multicenter, first-in-human phase I dose-escalation trial of ivuxolimab. Adults with locally advanced or metastatic melanoma, renal cell, hepatocellular, or head and neck squamous cell carcinoma were enrolled in the trial. Before TCR sequencing, CD4+ T cells and CD8+ T cells from peripheral blood were sorted into separate populations. The germline V and J ends show losses of 9 bases and 5 bases respectively, and no gene match explains 2 bases of the junction. According to the germline V gene, CDR1 reads MNHGY and CDR2 reads SAAAGT. The CDR3 has 11 amino acids, counting the end cysteine and phenylalanine. The only DNA kept is the CDR3, 33 bases in frame from the first base.

As regards this clone: Its binding antigen is unknown. Qualities for individual bases were not recorded, and no much larger clone is one base off.

For sequencing of the TCRbeta CDR3 region, genomic DNA was extracted from the sorted cells. The immunoSEQ Assay was used for sequencing of TCRbeta CDR3 regions. Sourced from immuneACCESS, this table was stored by TCRdb with only in-frame sequences that have V and J called. A share of the clones is absent; for the studies checked, an unresolved V gene accounts for under half, and the remainder has no known explanation. The sample table shows 60,000 to 75,000 clones, and about 80% are seen once. Of the sample, 1.2% is held by the ten largest clones. The TCR was taken from an adult with an advanced solid tumor such as melanoma, head and neck, liver or kidney cancer. The source was CD4+ or CD8+ T cells sorted from blood, collected in a trial of the OX40 agonist ivuxolimab. The chain links TRBV6-8 with TRBJ2-5; 8 bases in the middle match TRBD2. The CDR3 corresponds to CASRGGETQYF. DNA sequence: TGTGCCAGTCGGGGGGGGGAGACCCAGTACTTC.